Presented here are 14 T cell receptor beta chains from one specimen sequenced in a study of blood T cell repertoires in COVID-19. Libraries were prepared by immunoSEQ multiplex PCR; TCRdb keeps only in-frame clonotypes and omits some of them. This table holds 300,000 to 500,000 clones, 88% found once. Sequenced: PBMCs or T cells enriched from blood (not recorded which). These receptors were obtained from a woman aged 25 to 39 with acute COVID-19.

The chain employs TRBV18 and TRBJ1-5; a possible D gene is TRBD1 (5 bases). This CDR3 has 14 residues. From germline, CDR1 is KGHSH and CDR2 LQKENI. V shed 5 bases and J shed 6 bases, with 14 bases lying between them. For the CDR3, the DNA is TGTGCCAGCTCATTTGGGCCAAGGGGTCAGCCCCAGCATTTT. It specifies CASSFGPRGQPQHF.

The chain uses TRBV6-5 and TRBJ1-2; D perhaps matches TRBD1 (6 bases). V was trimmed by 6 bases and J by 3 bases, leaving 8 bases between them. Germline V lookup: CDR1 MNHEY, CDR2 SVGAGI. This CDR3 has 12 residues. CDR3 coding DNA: TGTGCCAGCAGCGGACAGTACTATGGCTACACCTTC. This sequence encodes CASSGQYYGYTF.

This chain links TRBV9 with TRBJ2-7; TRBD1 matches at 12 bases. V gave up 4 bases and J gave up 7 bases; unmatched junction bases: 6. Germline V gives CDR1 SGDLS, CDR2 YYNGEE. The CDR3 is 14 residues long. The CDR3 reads CASSTGTGGHEQYF. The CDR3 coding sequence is TGTGCCAGCAGCACCGGGACAGGGGGCCATGAGCAGTACTTC.

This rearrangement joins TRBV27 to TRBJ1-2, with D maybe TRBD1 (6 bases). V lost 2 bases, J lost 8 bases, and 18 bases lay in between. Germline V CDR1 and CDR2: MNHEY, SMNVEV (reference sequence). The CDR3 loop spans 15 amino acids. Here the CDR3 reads CASSLGGQGLQGYTF. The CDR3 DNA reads TGTGCCAGCAGTTTAGGGGGCCAAGGGCTCCAGGGCTACACCTTC.

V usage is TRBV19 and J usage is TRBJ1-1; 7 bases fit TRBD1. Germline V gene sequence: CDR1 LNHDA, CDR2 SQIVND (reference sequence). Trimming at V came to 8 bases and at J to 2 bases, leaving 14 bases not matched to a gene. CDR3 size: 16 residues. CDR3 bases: TGTGCCAGTCATCCCTTTAGGGGGACAGTCAACACTGAAGCTTTCTTT. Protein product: CASHPFRGTVNTEAFF.

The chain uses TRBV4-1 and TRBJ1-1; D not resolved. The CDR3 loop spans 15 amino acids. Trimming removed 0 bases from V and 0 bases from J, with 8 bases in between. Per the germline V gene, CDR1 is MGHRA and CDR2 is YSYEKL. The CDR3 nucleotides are TGCGCCAGCAGCCAAGAGTTCTCTTTGAACACTGAAGCTTTCTTT. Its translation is CASSQEFSLNTEAFF.

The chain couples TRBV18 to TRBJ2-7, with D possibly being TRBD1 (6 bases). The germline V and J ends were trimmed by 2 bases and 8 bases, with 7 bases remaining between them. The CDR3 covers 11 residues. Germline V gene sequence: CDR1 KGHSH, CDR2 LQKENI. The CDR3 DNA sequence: TGTGCCAGCTCACCAACAGGGAAGCAGTACTTC. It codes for CASSPTGKQYF.

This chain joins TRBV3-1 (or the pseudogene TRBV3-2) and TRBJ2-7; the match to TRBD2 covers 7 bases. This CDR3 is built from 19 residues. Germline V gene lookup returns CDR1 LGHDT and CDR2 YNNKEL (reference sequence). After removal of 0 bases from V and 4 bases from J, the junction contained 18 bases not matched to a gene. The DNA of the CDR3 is TGTGCCAGCAGCCAAGATCGGGGTGCTGTATCGGGAGGCGCTTACGAGCAGTACTTC. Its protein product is CASSQDRGAVSGGAYEQYF.

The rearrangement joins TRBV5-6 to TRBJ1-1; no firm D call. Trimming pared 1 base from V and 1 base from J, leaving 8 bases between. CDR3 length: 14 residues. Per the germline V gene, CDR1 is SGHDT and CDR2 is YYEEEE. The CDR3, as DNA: TGTGCCAGCAGCTTGATATCGGGGAACACTGAAGCTTTCTTT. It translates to CASSLISGNTEAFF.

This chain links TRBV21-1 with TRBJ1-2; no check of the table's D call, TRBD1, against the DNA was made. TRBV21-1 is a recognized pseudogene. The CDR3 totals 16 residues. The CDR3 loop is CASSKAVGTEDYGYTF. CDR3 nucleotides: TGTGCCAGCAGCAAAGCAGTAGGGACAGAAGACTATGGCTACACCTTC.

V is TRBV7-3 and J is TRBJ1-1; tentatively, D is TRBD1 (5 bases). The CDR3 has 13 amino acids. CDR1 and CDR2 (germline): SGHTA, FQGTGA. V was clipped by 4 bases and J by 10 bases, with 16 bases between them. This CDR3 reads CASSSTFGARAFF. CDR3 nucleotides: TGTGCCAGCAGCTCCACCTTTGGGGCTCGAGCTTTCTTT.

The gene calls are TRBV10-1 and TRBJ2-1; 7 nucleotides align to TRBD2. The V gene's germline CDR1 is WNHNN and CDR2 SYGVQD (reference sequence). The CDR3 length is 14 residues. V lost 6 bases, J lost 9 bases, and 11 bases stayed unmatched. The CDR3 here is CASSEGGARGEQFF. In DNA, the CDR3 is TGCGCCAGCAGCGAGGGAGGGGCGAGGGGTGAGCAGTTCTTC.

The CDR3 nucleotides are TGTGCCTGGAGGCGCGGGGACCTCCAAGGCACTGAAGCTTTCTTT. As protein: CAWRRGDLQGTEAFF. This chain joins TRBV30 and TRBJ1-1; possible D gene TRBD1, 5 bases. The CDR3 runs 15 residues. Trimming left V 3 bases short and J 4 bases short, with 18 bases between. Germline CDR1 reads GTSNPN; CDR2 reads SVGIG (reference sequence).

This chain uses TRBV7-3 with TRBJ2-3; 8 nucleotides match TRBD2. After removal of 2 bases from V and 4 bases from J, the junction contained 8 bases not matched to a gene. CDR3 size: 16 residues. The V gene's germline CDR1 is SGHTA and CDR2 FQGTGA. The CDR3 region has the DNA TGTGCCAGCAGCTTAGGGCCCACCGGGGGGGCAGATACGCAGTATTTT. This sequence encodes CASSLGPTGGADTQYF.